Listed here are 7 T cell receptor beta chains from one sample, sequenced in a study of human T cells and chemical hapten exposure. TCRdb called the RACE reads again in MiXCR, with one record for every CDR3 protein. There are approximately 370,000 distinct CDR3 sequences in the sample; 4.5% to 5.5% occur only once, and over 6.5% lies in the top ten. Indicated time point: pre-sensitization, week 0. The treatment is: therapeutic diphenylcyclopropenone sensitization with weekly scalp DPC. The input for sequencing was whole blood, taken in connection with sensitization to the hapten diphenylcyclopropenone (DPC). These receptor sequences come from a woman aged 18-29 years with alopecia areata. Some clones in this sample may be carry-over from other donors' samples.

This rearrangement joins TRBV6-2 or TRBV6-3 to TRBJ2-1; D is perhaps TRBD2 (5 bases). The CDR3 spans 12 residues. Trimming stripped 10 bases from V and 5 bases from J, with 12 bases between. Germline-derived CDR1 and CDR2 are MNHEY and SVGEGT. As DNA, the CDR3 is TGTGCCACGAGACAAGCGGACAATGAGCAGTTCTTC. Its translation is CATRQADNEQFF.

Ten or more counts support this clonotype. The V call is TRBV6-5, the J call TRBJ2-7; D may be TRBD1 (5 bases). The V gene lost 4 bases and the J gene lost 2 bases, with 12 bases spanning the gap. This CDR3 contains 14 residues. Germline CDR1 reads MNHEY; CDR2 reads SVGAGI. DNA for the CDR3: TGTGCCAGCAGTTTCTGGCAGGGTACCTACGAGCAGTACTTC. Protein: CASSFWQGTYEQYF.

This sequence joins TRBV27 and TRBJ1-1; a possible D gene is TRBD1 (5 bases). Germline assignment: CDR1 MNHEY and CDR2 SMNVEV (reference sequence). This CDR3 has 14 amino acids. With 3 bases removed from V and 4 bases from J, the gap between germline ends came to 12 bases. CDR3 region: CASSFSDGGTEAFF. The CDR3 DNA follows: TGTGCCAGCAGTTTTTCGGACGGGGGCACTGAAGCTTTCTTT.

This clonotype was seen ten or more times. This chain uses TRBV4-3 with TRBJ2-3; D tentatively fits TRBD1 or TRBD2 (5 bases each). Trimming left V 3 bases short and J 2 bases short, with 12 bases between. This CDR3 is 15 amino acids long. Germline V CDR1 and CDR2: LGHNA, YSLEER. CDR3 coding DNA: TGCGCCAGCAGCCAGGGACGAGCAGACACAGATACGCAGTATTTT. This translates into CASSQGRADTDTQYF.

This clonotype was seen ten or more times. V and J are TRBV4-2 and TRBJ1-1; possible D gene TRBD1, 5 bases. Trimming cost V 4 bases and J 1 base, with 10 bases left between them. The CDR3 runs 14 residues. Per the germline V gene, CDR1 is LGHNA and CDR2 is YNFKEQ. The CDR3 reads CASSPIQGNTEAFF. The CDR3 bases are TGTGCCAGCAGCCCTATTCAGGGGAACACTGAAGCTTTCTTT.

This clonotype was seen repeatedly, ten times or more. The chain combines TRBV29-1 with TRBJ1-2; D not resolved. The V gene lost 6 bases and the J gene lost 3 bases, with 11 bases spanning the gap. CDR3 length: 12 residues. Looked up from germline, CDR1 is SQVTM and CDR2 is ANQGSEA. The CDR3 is CSVPNGDYGYTF. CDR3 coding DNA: TGCAGCGTGCCCAACGGTGACTATGGCTACACCTTC.

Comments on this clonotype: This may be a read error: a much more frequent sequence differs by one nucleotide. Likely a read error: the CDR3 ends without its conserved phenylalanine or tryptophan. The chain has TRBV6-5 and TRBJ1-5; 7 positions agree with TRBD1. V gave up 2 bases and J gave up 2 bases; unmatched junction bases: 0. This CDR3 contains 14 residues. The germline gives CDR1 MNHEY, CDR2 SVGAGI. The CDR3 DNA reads TGTGCCAGCAGTTACGACAGGGGCAATCAGCCCCAGCATTTA. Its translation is CASSYDRGNQPQHL.